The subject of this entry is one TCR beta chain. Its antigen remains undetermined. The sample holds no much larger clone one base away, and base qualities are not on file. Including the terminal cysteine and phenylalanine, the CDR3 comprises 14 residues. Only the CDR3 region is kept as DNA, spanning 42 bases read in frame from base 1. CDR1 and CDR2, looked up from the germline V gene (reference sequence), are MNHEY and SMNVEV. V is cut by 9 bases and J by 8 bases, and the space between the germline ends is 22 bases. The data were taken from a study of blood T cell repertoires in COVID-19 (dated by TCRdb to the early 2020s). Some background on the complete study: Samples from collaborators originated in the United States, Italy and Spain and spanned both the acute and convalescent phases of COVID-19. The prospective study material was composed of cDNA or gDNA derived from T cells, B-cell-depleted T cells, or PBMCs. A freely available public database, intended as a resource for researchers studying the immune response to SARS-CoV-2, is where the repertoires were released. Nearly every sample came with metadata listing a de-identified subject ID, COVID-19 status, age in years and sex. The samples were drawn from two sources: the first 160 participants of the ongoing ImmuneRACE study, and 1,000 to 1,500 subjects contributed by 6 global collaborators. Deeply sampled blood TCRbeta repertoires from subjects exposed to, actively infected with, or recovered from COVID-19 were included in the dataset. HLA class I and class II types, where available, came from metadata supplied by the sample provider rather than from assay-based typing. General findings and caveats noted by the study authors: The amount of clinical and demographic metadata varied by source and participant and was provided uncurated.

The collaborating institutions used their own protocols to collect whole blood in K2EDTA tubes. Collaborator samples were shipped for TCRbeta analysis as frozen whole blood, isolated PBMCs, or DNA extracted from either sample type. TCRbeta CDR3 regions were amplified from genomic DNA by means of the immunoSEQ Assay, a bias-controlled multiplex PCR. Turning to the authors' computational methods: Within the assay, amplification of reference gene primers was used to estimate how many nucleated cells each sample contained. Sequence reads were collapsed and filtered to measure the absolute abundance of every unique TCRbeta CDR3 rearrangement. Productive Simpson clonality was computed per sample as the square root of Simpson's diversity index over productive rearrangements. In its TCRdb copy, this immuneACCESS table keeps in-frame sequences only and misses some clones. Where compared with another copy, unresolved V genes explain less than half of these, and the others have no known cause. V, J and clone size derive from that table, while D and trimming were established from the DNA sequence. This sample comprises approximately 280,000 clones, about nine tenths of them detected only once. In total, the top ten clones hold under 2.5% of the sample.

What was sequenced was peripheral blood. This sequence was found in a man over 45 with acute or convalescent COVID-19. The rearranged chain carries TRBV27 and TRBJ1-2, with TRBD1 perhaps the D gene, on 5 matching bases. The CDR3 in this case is CASSYGGSRWGYTF. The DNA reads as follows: TGTGCCAGTTCCTACGGGGGATCACGATGGGGCTACACCTTC.